This T cell receptor beta chain was recovered during a study of shared clonotypes between healthy human individuals (dated by TCRdb to 2020 to 2022). In the study overall: The cohort comprised a couple of women and a few men aged 18 to 49 years. For each donor, CD4 naive and CD4 memory were each run on three plates, CD8 naive on two plates, and CD8 memory on one plate. To estimate repertoire size and how much clonotype sharing occurs between individuals, the study deeply sequenced the blood TCR repertoires of five healthy adults. To increase sequencing depth and limit assay-specific biases, TCR repertoire library preparation and sequencing were carried out by different laboratories using diverse techniques. Leukapheresis yielded between about 0.8 and 9.5 billion PBMCs per donor. The study at large found these results: Compared with non-shared clonotypes, the clonotypes found in all four sorted-subset donors had higher generation probabilities. Pairwise subsampling indicated that sequencing depth was expected to affect the degree of clonotype sharing among donors. About 4.5% of naive CD4, around 4% of naive CD8, around 2.3% of memory CD4, and roughly 0.4% of memory CD8 clonotypes were shared across a few donors. The genetic and exposure-history diversity represented was limited by the small number of donors. Even with the large sequencing depth, rarefaction of the sorted-subset datasets indicated that sequencing was incomplete. Only blood was sampled, and tissue TCR repertoires likely differ from those in blood. Naive subsets generally had larger estimated clonotype richness than memory subsets.

Using the deep immunoSEQ assay, TCR CDR3 regions were amplified from genomic DNA by multiplex PCR. Extracted genomic DNA from each cell subset was spread evenly across all wells of several immunoSEQ 96-well plates, with each plate serving as a replicate. For sorted subsets, each replicate PCR was loaded with roughly 200 ng genomic DNA, equivalent to about 30,000 T cell genomes. Purified libraries were quantified with a Qubit 3.0 fluorometer, sized on a Bioanalyzer 2100, and re-quantified with the KAPA Library Quantification kit. A separate single-read 150-cycle Illumina NextSeq 550 flow cell was used to sequence each immunoSEQ 96-well plate. For the original study's pipeline: The immunoSEQ output contained only junctional sequences without quality scores, so filtering could not match that applied to full-length reads. To assign V/J genes and CDR3, sequences were annotated using PyIR, a Python wrapper for IgBLAST v1.9, with IMGT germline references. Reads were removed for weak V/J assignments (E-value above 1e-6), missing CDR3, stop codons, out-of-frame junctions, or ambiguous translated residues. V3J clonotypes were defined by identical inferred V gene, J gene, and CDR3 amino acid sequence. To compute the percentage overlap between repertoires, the number of shared unique clonotypes was divided by the size of the smaller repertoire. Richness of each repertoire was evaluated using RTK rarefaction, the Chao1 estimator, and Recon v2.1 estimates of unobserved clonotypes. For all TCRbeta clonotypes obtained by the gDNA method from several donors, generation probabilities were computed with OLGA. Imported from immuneACCESS, the table was reduced by TCRdb to in-frame sequences with V and J called. These copies leave out some clones; in studies compared against another copy, an unresolved V gene accounts for under half, and the cause of the remainder is not known. The D gene and trimming were derived from the DNA, and the V and J assignments and clone size from that table. Here the sample has under 650,000 clones; 90% to 97% occur a single time. Jointly, the top ten make up under 0.06% of the sample.

The count of this clone is one. The antigen this receptor binds is unknown. Base qualities are not at hand, and no much larger clone is one base apart. V lost 0 bases and J lost 3 bases; the stretch between them is 5 bases long. CDR1 and CDR2 were assigned from the germline V gene (reference sequence) as MNHNY and SVGAGI. The CDR3 numbers 13 residues from cysteine through phenylalanine. Just CDR3 DNA is preserved here, 39 bases in frame from base 1. The donors were healthy, HIV-negative adults with no recently reported acute infections or vaccinations. Every donor was a Caucasian adult living in Nashville, Tennessee, USA. CD4+ T cells were enriched by magnetic negative selection, after which naive cells were positively selected on CD45RA and the negative fraction was taken as the memory subset. Blood was collected by leukapheresis, and PBMCs were isolated by Ficoll-Histopaque density gradient centrifugation and then cryopreserved in liquid nitrogen vapor phase. Analytical flow cytometry was used to check the purity and quantity of every magnetically sorted T cell population. Genomic DNA was isolated from each sorted fraction and quantified by UV absorbance on a Nanodrop 2000c.

This chain is built from TRBV6-6 and TRBJ1-2; the D segment cannot be called with confidence. Sample: naive CD4+ T cells sorted from blood. The cell subset or site label for this specimen denotes: CD45RA+ positively selected. The clonotype comes from a woman in her twenties or thirties in good health. The DNA sequence is as follows: TGTGCCAGCAGTTACTCCGGGGACTATGGCTACACCTTC. It translates to CASSYSGDYGYTF.